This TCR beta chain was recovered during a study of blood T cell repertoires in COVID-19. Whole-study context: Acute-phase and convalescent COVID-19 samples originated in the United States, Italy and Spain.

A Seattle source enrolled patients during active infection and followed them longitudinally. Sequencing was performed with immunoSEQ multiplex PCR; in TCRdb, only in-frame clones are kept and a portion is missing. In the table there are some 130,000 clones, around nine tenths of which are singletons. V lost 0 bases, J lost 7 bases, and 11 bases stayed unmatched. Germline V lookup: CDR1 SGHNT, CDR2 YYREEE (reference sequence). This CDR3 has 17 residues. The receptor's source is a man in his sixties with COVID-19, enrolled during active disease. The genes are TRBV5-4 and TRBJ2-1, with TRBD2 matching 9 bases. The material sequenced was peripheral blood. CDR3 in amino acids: CASSLADGGRAENEQFF. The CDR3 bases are TGTGCCAGCAGCTTGGCGGATGGCGGGAGGGCCGAGAATGAGCAGTTCTTC.